Sequencing of this T cell receptor beta chain was carried out in a study of vaccination and CD4 T cells after COVID-19. Study-wide background: The makeup of the convalescents was six males and four females, two of them Hispanic.

Treatment reported: roughly 10-day PBMC culture with coronavirus spike peptide pools or control peptides (ViraFEST assay). Germline V gene lookup returns CDR1 DFQATT and CDR2 SNEGSKA (reference sequence). V was trimmed by 5 bases and J by 4 bases, leaving 14 bases between them. The CDR3 has 14 amino acids. A note on this clonotype: Its antigen is still unknown.

Sequencing of cultured CD4+ T cell DNA used the Oncomine TCR Beta short-read assay. TCRdb fed the PCR reads into MiXCR, producing one record per CDR3 protein. Here the sample spans around 12,000 distinct CDR3 sequences, 44% being singletons. This sequence originates from a human donor with COVID-19. The sample comprised cultured CD4+ T cells from blood. The V call is TRBV20-1, the J call TRBJ2-2; D may match TRBD1 or TRBD2 (5 bases each). In nucleotides, the CDR3 is TGCAGTGCTGTCCCTTGGGGGATCACCGGGGAGCTGTTTTTT. Translating it yields CSAVPWGITGELFF.